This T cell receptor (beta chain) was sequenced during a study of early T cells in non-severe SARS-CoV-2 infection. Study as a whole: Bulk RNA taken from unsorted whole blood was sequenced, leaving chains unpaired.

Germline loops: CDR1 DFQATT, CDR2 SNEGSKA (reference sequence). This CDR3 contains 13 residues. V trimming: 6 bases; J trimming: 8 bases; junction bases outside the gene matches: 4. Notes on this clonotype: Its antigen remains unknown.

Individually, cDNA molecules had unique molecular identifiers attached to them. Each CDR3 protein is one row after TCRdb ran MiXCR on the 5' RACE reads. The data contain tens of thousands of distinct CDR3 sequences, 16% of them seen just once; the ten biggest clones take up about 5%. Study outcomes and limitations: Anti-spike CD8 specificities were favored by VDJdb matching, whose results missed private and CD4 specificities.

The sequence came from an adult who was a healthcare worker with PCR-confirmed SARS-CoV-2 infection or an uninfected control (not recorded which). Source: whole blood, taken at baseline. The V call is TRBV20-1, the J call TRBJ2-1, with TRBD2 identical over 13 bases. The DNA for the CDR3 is TGCAGTGCCACCGGACTAGCGGGAGATGAGCAGTTCTTC. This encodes CSATGLAGDEQFF.